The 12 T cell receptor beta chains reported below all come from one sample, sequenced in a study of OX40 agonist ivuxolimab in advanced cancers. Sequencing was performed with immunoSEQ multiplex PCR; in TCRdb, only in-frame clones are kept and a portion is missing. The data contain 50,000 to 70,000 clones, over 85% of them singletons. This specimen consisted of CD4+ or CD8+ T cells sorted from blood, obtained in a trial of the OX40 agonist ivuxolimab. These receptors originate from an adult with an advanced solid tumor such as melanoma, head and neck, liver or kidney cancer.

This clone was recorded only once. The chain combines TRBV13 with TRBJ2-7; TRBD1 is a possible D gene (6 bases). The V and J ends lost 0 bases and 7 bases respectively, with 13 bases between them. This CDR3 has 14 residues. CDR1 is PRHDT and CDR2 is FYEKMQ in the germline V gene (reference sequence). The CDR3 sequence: CASSLGQGIREQYF. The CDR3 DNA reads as TGTGCCAGCAGCTTAGGTCAGGGGATTAGGGAGCAGTACTTC.

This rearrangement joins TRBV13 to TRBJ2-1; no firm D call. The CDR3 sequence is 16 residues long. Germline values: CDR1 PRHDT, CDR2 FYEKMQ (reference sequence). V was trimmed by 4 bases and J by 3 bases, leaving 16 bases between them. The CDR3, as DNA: TGTGCCAGCAGCTCCTCGGGTGGCTTCCTCTACAATGAGCAGTTCTTC. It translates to CASSSSGGFLYNEQFF.

The CDR3, as DNA: TGTGCCAGCAGCAACCCCCTCCTGCCAGACCCGAACTCTGGAAACACCATATATTTT. Amino acid sequence: CASSNPLLPDPNSGNTIYF. V usage is TRBV11-2 and J usage is TRBJ1-3; D not resolved. V was cut by 5 bases and J by 0 bases, with 23 bases left in between. The V gene's germline CDR1 is SGHAT and CDR2 FQNNGV. CDR3 size: 19 residues.

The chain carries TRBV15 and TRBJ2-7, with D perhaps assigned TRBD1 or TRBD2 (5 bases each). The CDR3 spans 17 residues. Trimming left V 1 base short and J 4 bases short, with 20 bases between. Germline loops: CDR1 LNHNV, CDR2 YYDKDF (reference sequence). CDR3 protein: CATSRVARDRTLYEQYF. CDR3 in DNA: TGTGCCACCAGCAGAGTAGCGAGGGACCGAACCTTGTACGAGCAGTACTTC.

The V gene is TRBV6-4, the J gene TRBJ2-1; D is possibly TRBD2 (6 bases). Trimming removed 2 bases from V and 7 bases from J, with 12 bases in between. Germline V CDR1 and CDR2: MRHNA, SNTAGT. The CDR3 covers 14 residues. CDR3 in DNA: TGTGCCAGCAGTGACGGGGAGGCCGGGAATGAGCAGTTCTTC. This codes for CASSDGEAGNEQFF.

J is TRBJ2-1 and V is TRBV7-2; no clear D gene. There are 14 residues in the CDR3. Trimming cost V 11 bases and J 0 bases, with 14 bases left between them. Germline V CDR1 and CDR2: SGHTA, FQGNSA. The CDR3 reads CAVGSRSSYNEQFF. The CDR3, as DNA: TGTGCCGTTGGAAGCAGGAGCTCCTACAATGAGCAGTTCTTC.

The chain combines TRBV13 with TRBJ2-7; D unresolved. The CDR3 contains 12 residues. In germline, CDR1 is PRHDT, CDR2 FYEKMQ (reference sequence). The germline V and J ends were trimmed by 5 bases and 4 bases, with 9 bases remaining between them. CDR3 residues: CASSPNGYEQYF. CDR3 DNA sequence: TGTGCCAGCAGCCCCAACGGTTACGAGCAGTACTTC.

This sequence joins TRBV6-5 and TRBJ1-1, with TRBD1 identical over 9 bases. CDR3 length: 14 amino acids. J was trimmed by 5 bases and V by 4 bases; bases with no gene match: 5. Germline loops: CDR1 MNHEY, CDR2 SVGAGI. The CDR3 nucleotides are TGTGCCAGCAGTTTGGGACAGGGTCTAACTGAAGCTTTCTTT. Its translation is CASSLGQGLTEAFF.

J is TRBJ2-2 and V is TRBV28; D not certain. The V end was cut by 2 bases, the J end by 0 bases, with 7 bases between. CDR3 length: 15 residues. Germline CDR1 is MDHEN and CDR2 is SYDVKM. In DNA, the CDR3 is TGTGCCAGCAGTTTAGCGCTTACGAACACCGGGGAGCTGTTTTTT. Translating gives CASSLALTNTGELFF.

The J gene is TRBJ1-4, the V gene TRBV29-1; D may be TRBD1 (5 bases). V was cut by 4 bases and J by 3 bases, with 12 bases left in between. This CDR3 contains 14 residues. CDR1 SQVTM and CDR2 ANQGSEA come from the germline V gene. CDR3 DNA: TGCAGCGTTGCGGCGCAGGGTCCTAATGAAAAACTGTTTTTT. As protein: CSVAAQGPNEKLFF. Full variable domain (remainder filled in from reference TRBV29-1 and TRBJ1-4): SAVISQKPSRDICQRGTSLTIQCQVDSQVTMMFWYRQQPGQSLTLIATANQGSEATYESGFVIDKFPISRPNLTFSTLTVSNMSPEDSSIYLCSVAAQGPNEKLFFGSGTQLSVL.

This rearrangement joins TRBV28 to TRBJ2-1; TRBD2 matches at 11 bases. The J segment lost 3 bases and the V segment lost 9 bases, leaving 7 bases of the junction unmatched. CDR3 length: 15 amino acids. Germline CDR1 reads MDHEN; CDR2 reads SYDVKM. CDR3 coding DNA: TGTGCCAGTCGTTCCGGGACTAGCGGCTACAATGAGCAGTTCTTC. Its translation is CASRSGTSGYNEQFF.

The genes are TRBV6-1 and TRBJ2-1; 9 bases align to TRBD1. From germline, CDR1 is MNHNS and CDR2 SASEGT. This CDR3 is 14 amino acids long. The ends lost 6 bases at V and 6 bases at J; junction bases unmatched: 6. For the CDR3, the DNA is TGTGCCAGCAGGGAACAGGGGGCGGTCAATGAGCAGTTCTTC. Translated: CASREQGAVNEQFF.